This T cell receptor (beta chain) was retrieved from a study of shared clonotypes between healthy human individuals. Study-level points and caveats: Several donors showed sharing of 4.5% to 6% of naive CD4 clonotypes.

Here immunoSEQ multiplex PCR was the method, and the copy in TCRdb shows in-frame clones only, minus some. The sample lists approximately 1.1 million clones, 75% to 80% occurring once. The V and J ends lost 6 bases and 5 bases, in that order; junction bases with no gene match: 8. The CDR3 loop spans 15 amino acids. Germline V gives CDR1 SGHRS, CDR2 YFSETQ. Comment on this clone: What it binds is not known.

Healthy adults negative for HIV, lacking recent acute infections or vaccinations, served as donors. This sequence originates from a man between 18 and 35 years old in good health. Some clones in this sample may be carry-over from other donors' samples. Material: memory CD4+ T cells from PBMCs. Subset indicated: CD45RA-negative fraction. This chain links TRBV5-1 with TRBJ2-7; 13 bases map to TRBD2. CDR3 nucleotides: TGCGCCAGCAAAGGACTAGCGGGAGTTCGGGACGAGCAGTACTTC. This encodes CASKGLAGVRDEQYF.